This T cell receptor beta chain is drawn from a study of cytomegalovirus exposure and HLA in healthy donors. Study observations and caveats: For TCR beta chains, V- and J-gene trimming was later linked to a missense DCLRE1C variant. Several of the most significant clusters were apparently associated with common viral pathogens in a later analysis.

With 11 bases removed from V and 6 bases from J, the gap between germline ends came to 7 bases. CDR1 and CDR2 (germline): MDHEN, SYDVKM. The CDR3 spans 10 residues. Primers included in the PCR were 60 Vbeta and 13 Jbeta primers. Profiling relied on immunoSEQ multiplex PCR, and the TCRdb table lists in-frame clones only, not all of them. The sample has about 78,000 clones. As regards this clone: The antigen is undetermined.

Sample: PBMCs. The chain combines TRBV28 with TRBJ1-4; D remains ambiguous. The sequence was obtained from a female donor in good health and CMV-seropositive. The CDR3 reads CAALYEKLFF. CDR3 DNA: TGTGCCGCACTGTATGAAAAACTGTTTTTT.